Listed below are T cell receptor beta chains from one sample, sequenced in a study of CDR3 diversity in severe acne. A single record per CDR3 protein comes from TCRdb applying MiXCR to the PCR reads. The sample lists fewer than 90,000 distinct CDR3 sequences; under 60% were seen once. The sequenced sample consisted of blood. The receptors were sampled from a male donor in good health, without acne. Each CDR3 is given with its conserved first and last residue. Each record gives: D gene, V gene, J gene, clone size, CDR3 protein, CDR3 DNA. A D gene is named only where the DNA matches it firmly. Clone sizes are given selectively: once, few, many, or a class where the clone is expanded.

>TRBD1|TRBV24-1|TRBJ1-2|.
CATRAGGANYGYTF
TGTGCCACCAGGGCAGGGGGCGCGAACTATGGCTACACCTTC
>TRBD1|TRBV7-9|TRBJ1-2|.
CASSLWRGQGGGYTF
TGTGCCAGCAGCCTCTGGAGGGGACAGGGCGGTGGCTACACCTTC
>TRBD1|TRBV19|TRBJ1-5|many
CASSHPGDRALMLPQHF
TGTGCCAGTAGCCATCCGGGGGACAGGGCTTTGATGTTGCCCCAGCATTTT
>.|TRBV19|TRBJ1-2|once
CASSPTGSNYGHTF
TGTGCCAGTAGTCCGACAGGATCTAACTATGGCCACACCTTC
>.|TRBV19|TRBJ2-7|.
CASSTSGTYEQYF
TGTGCCAGTAGTACCAGCGGAACCTACGAGCAGTACTTC
>TRBD1|TRBV6-1|TRBJ2-7|.
CASSRDRDSSYEQYF
TGTGCCAGCAGTAGGGACCGGGACAGCTCCTACGAGCAGTACTTC
>TRBD2|TRBV10-2|TRBJ2-5|.
CASPLAGVVEAQYF
TGCGCCAGCCCTCTAGCGGGAGTAGTAGAGGCCCAGTACTTC
>.|TRBV27|TRBJ1-4|few
CASSPPAQKLFF
TGTGCCAGCAGTCCCCCAGCCCAAAAACTGTTTTTT
>.|TRBV27|TRBJ1-2|many
CASRKLLTDSLYGYTF
TGTGCCAGCAGAAAACTCCTAACCGACAGCCTCTATGGCTACACCTTC
>.|TRBV30|TRBJ2-6|.
CAWSVGFVTGANVLTF
TGTGCCTGGAGTGTAGGGTTCGTCACTGGGGCCAACGTCCTGACTTTC
>.|TRBV7-4|TRBJ1-2|.
CASSFPGPSYGYTF
TGTGCCAGCAGCTTTCCAGGTCCCAGCTATGGCTACACCTTC
>.|TRBV20-1|TRBJ2-7|.
CSARDIKGGNQPQQYF
TGCAGTGCTAGAGATATTAAGGGGGGAAATCAGCCCCAGCAGTACTTC
>.|TRBV5-4|TRBJ2-1|.
CASSLQQGTSDTQFF
TGTGCCAGCAGCTTGCAGCAGGGGACATCAGATACGCAGTTCTTC
>.|TRBV12-3/TRBV12-4|TRBJ1-6|.
CASWAGNSPLHF
TGTGCGAGCTGGGCCGGGAATTCACCCCTCCACTTT
>TRBD2|TRBV19|TRBJ2-7|.
CASSHRTSGIYEQYF
TGTGCCAGTAGCCACAGGACTAGCGGGATCTACGAGCAGTACTTC
>TRBD2|TRBV20-1|TRBJ2-7|.
CSALTSGSGSYEQYF
TGCAGTGCTTTGACTAGCGGGAGCGGATCCTACGAGCAGTACTTC
>TRBD2|TRBV29-1|TRBJ2-5|once
CSVGLAGETQYF
TGCAGCGTTGGACTAGCGGGGGAGACCCAGTACTTC
>.|TRBV10-3|TRBJ2-1|once
CAISESSFRNEQFF
TGTGCCATCAGTGAGTCTAGCTTCCGCAATGAGCAGTTCTTC
>.|TRBV9|TRBJ2-1|medium-sized
CASSKLGSGEQFF
TGTGCCAGCAGCAAACTAGGTTCTGGTGAGCAGTTCTTC
>TRBD1|TRBV15|TRBJ1-2|.
CATSGGQGANYGYTF
TGTGCCACCAGCGGGGGACAGGGTGCTAACTATGGCTACACCTTC
>.|TRBV7-3|TRBJ1-2|.
CASSETPSSYTF
TGTGCCAGCAGCGAGACACCCAGTAGCTACACCTTC
>TRBD2|TRBV7-9|TRBJ2-2|.
CASSPPAGGTGELFF
TGTGCCAGCAGCCCCCCTGCGGGGGGCACCGGGGAGCTGTTTTTT
>TRBD1|TRBV6-1|TRBJ2-7|.
CASFLTGGEQYF
TGTGCCAGTTTCCTGACAGGGGGCGAGCAGTACTTC
>TRBD1|TRBV10-1|TRBJ1-1|.
CASRGQGALGAFF
TGCGCCAGCAGGGGACAGGGGGCTCTCGGAGCTTTCTTT
>.|TRBV4-2|TRBJ2-5|once
CASSQDGGAGETQYF
TGTGCCAGCAGCCAAGATGGAGGGGCCGGGGAGACCCAGTACTTC
>.|TRBV5-6|TRBJ2-5|.
CASSFGGSGETQYF
TGTGCCAGCAGCTTTGGGGGGTCCGGAGAGACCCAGTACTTC
>TRBD1|TRBV29-1|TRBJ1-4|.
CSGGQGNEKLFF
TGCAGCGGCGGACAGGGGAATGAAAAACTGTTTTTT
>TRBD1|TRBV20-1|TRBJ2-5|.
CSVAGTGEIQETQYF
TGCAGTGTCGCCGGGACAGGAGAAATTCAAGAGACCCAGTACTTC
>.|TRBV5-8|TRBJ1-3|many
CASSLPGYLGNTIYF
TGTGCCAGCAGCTTGCCGGGATACCTTGGAAACACCATATATTTT